This T cell receptor (beta chain) comes out of a study of cytomegalovirus exposure and HLA in healthy donors. Study-wide background: Findings of an earlier analysis included under 140 million unique TCR beta sequences from some 190 million T cells.

V dropped 6 bases and J dropped 1; count of bases not matched to a gene: 13. Germline V gene sequence: CDR1 SGHAT, CDR2 FQNNGV. The CDR3 has 17 amino acids. The PCR had 60 Vbeta and 13 Jbeta primers. TCRdb's copy holds only in-frame clones and misses some; the assay was immunoSEQ multiplex PCR. The sample consists of 160,000 or so clones, approximately 80% of them appearing once. This receptor was obtained from a woman in her forties or fifties in good health and CMV-seronegative. Sequenced sample: PBMCs. The rearrangement uses TRBV11-2 and TRBJ1-2; TRBD1 aligns across 8 bases. DNA of the CDR3: TGTGCCAGCAGACCCATCCCCAAGACAGGGGATAACTATGGCTACACCTTC. As protein: CASRPIPKTGDNYGYTF.